This TCR beta chain came from a study of CXCR3-negative and CXCR3-positive naive CD8 T cells. Looked up from germline, CDR1 is DFQATT and CDR2 is SNEGSKA (reference sequence). This CDR3 comprises 13 residues. With UMI labels, 5' RACE was used to prepare the TRB cDNA libraries. TCRdb re-called the 5' RACE reads; one entry per CDR3 protein, DNA not given. Its table records around 34,000 distinct CDR3 sequences. This TCR came from a human donor in good health. Some clones in this sample may be carry-over from other donors' samples. Input material: memory CD8+ T cells from blood. This chain links TRBV20-1 with TRBJ2-7; TCRdb proposes TRBD2, but this gene call is untestable without DNA. This CDR3 is CSASSGGAYEQYF.